A selection of T cell receptor beta chains follows, all from one sample in a study of human T cells and chemical hapten exposure. Each CDR3 protein gets one entry after TCRdb re-called the RACE reads with MiXCR. The sample has hundreds of thousands of distinct CDR3 sequences, about 6% seen once. The specimen was whole blood, collected in connection with sensitization to the hapten diphenylcyclopropenone (DPC). All receptors come from a woman under 30 with alopecia areata. Some clones in this sample may be carry-over from other donors' samples. Each CDR3 is given with its conserved first and last residue. D genes are given only for firm matches. Size tells how often a clone was seen (once, few, many) or the class of an expanded clone, and some rows leave it out.

D gene	J gene	V gene	clone size	CDR3 protein	CDR3 DNA
-	TRBJ2-7	TRBV14	few	CASSQGRGPRQYF	TGTGCCAGCAGCCAAGGCCGGGGCCCGAGGCAGTACTTC
-	TRBJ2-3	TRBV29-1	many	CSVAGGSTDTQYF	TGCAGCGTTGCGGGGGGCAGCACAGATACGCAGTATTTT
-	TRBJ2-7	TRBV3-1	few	CASSQDTVQSYEQYF	TGTGCCAGCAGCCAAGATACAGTACAGAGCTACGAGCAGTACTTC
-	TRBJ2-5	TRBV5-1	-	CASSPNGGVETQYF	TGCGCCAGCAGCCCTAACGGAGGGGTTGAGACCCAGTACTTC
TRBD1	TRBJ1-2	TRBV6-5	-	CASRDRDGTGGYTF	TGTGCCAGCAGGGACAGGGACGGAACTGGTGGCTACACCTTC
-	TRBJ2-3	TRBV15	many	CATSSPRDATDTQYF	TGTGCCACCAGCAGCCCACGGGATGCCACAGATACGCAGTATTTT
-	TRBJ1-1	TRBV20-1	many	CSAPRREGRAFF	TGCAGTGCCCCCCGGAGGGAGGGACGAGCTTTCTTT
TRBD2	TRBJ2-7	TRBV2	-	CASIVLPGLYASF	TGTGCCAGCATCGTATTGCCGGGACTATACGCCTCCTTC
-	TRBJ1-5	TRBV27	-	CATTGTLLYSNQPQHF	TGTGCCACCACCGGGACACTTCTCTATAGCAATCAGCCCCAGCATTTT
TRBD2	TRBJ2-3	TRBV6-1	-	CASSELAGDPTDTQYF	TGTGCCAGCAGTGAACTAGCGGGGGACCCCACAGATACGCAGTATTTT
-	TRBJ1-2	TRBV4-2	few	CASSQDAETNYGYTF	TGTGCCAGCAGCCAAGATGCAGAGACTAACTATGGCTACACCTTC
-	TRBJ2-3	TRBV7-2	many	CASQESTDTQYF	TGTGCCAGCCAGGAGAGCACAGATACGCAGTATTTT
-	TRBJ1-6	TRBV27	few	CASSLEGRGIYSPLHF	TGTGCCAGCAGTTTAGAGGGACGGGGGATATATTCACCCCTCCACTTT
-	TRBJ1-2	TRBV4-1	-	CASSQDRTPTYGYTF	TGCGCCAGCAGCCAAGATAGAACACCAACCTATGGCTACACCTTC
-	TRBJ2-3	TRBV27	few	CASSQPGPEYF	TGTGCCAGCAGCCAACCGGGCCCCGAGTATTTT
-	TRBJ1-2	TRBV20-1	few	CSASSVVVSSVYGYTF	TGCAGTGCTAGTTCCGTAGTAGTTTCTTCCGTTTATGGCTACACCTTC
-	TRBJ1-5	TRBV21-1	many	CASSNGEQGNQPQHF	TGTGCCAGCAGCAATGGGGAGCAGGGCAATCAGCCCCAGCATTTT
-	TRBJ2-3	TRBV12-5	few	CASGLGQSTDTQYF	TGTGCTAGTGGTTTGGGACAGAGCACAGATACGCAGTATTTT
-	TRBJ2-2	TRBV3-1	many	CASSQTIRELFF	TGTGCCAGCAGCCAAACCATAAGGGAGCTGTTTTTT
-	TRBJ2-5	TRBV2	-	CASSEWDLQETQYF	TGTGCCAGCAGTGAATGGGACCTCCAAGAGACCCAGTACTTC
-	TRBJ1-1	TRBV18	many	CASSPGGVTEAFF	TGTGCCAGCTCACCCGGTGGGGTCACTGAAGCTTTCTTT
-	TRBJ1-1	TRBV20-1	many	CSARDLLPEAFF	TGCAGTGCTAGAGATCTCTTGCCTGAAGCTTTCTTT